This T cell receptor beta chain was profiled in a study of CXCR3-negative and CXCR3-positive naive CD8 T cells. The germline CDR1 and CDR2 sequences are SGHTA and FQGTGA. This CDR3 comprises 14 residues. The TRB libraries of cDNA were built by UMI-labeled 5' RACE. TCRdb re-called the 5' RACE reads and catalogs CDR3 proteins one per entry, DNA excluded. Seen in this sample are about 45,000 distinct CDR3 sequences; the ten most common clones hold approximately 12%. About this clonotype: The antigen is unknown.

Overall study results and limits: TCR strength was inferred from TRB CDR3 properties, while surface CD5 was comparable between naive subsets.

This TCR derives from a human donor in good health. Some clones in this sample may be carry-over from other donors' samples. The chain employs TRBV7-3 and TRBJ2-7. The specimen sequenced was memory CD8+ T cells from blood. The chain's CDR3 is CASSPLGSSYEQYF.